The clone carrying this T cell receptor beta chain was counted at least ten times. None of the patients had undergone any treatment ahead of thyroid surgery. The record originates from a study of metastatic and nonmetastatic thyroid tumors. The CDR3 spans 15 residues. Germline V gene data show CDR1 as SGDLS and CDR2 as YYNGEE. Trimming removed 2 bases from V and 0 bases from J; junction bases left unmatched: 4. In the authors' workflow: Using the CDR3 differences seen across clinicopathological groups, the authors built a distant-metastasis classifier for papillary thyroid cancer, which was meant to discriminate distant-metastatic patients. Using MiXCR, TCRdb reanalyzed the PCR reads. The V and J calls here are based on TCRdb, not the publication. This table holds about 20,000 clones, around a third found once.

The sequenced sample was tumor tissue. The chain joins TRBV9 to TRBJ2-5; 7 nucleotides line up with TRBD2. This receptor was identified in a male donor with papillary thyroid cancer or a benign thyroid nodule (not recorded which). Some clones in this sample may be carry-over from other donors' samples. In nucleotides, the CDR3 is TGTGCCAGCAGCGTGTTTAGCGGGTACCAAGAGACCCAGTACTTC. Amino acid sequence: CASSVFSGYQETQYF.